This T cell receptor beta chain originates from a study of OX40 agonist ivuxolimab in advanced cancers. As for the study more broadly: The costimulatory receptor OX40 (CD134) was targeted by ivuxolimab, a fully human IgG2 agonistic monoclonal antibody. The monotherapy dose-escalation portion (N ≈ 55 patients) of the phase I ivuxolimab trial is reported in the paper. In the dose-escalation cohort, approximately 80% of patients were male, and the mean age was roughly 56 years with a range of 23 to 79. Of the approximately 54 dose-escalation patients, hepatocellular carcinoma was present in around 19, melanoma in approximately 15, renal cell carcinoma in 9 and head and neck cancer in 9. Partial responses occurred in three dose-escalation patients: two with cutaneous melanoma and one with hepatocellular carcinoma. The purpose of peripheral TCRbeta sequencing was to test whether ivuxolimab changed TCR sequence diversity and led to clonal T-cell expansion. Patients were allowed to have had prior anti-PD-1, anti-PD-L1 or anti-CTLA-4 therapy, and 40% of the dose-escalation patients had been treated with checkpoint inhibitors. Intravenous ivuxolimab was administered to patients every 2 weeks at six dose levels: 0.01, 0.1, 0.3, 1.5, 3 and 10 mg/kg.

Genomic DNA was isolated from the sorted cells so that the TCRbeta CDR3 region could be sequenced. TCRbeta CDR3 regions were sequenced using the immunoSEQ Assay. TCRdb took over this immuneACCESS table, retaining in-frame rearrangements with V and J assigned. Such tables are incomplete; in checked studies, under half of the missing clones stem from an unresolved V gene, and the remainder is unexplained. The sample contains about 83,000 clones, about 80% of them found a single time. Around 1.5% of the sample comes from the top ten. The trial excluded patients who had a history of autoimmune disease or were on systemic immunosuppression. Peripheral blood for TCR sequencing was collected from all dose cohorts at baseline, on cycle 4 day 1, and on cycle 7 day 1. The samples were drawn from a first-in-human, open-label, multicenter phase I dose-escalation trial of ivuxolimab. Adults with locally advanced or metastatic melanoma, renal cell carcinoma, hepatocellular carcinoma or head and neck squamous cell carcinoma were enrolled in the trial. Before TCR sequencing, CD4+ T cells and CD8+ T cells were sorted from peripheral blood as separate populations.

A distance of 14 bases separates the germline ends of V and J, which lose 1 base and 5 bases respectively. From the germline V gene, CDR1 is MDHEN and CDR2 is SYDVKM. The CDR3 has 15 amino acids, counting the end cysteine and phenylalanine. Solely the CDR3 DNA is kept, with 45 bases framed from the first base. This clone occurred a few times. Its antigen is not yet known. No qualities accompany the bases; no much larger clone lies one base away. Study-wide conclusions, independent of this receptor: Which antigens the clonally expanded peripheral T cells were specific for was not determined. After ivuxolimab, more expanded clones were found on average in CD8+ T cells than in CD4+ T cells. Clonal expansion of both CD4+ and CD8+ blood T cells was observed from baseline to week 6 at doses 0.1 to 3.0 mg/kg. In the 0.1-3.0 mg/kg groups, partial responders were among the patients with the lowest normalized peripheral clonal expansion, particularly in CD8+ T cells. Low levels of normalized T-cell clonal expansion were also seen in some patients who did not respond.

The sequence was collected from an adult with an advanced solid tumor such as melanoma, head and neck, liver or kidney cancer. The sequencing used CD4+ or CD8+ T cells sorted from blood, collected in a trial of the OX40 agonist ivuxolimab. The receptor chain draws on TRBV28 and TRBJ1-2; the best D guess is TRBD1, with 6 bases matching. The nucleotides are TGTGCCAGCAGTTTATCCACAGGGATTCGGTATGGCTACACCTTC. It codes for CASSLSTGIRYGYTF.